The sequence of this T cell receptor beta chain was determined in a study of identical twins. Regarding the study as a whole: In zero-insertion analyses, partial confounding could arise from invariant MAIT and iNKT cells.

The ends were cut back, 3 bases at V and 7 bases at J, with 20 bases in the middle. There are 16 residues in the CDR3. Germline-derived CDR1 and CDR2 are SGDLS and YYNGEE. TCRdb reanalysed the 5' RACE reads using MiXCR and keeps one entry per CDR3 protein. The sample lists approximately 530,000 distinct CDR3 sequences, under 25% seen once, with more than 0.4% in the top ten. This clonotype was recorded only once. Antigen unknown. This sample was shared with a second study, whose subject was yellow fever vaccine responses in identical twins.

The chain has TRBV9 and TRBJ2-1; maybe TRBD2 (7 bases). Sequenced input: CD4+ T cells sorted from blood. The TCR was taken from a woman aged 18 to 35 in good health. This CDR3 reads CASSANPRGRGNEQFF. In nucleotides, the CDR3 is TGTGCCAGCAGCGCAAATCCGCGGGGGCGTGGGAATGAGCAGTTCTTC.